The 21 T cell receptor beta chains below were found in one sample sequenced in a study of cytomegalovirus exposure and HLA in healthy donors. PCR used 60 Vbeta primers and 13 Jbeta primers. Profiling relied on immunoSEQ multiplex PCR, and the TCRdb table lists in-frame clones only, not all of them. Altogether 140,000 to 150,000 clones are present, roughly a tenth being singletons, with the ten largest covering 1.8%. The specimen sequenced was PBMCs. These receptors originate from a male donor in good health and CMV-seronegative.

The gene calls are TRBV9 and TRBJ2-1; 8 bases map to TRBD2. Germline V lookup: CDR1 SGDLS, CDR2 YYNGEE. The ends lost 3 bases at V and 8 bases at J; junction bases unmatched: 16. The CDR3 spans 17 residues. The CDR3 sequence is CASSAVGLPAGVDEQFF. Written as DNA, the CDR3 is TGTGCCAGCAGCGCCGTAGGTTTACCAGCGGGAGTCGATGAGCAGTTCTTC.

This clone came up a few times. This chain uses TRBV7-2 with TRBJ2-2, with 7 bases lining up with TRBD2. V trimming: 3 bases; J trimming: 6 bases; junction bases outside the gene matches: 13. The CDR3 is made up of 17 amino acids. Germline CDR1 SGHTA, CDR2 FQGNSA. The CDR3 reads CASSFVSGTTSSGELFF. DNA of the CDR3: TGTGCCAGCAGCTTTGTCTCCGGGACTACCTCTTCCGGGGAGCTGTTTTTT.

The V call is TRBV18, the J call TRBJ2-3; D is unresolved. The CDR3 runs to 13 residues. Germline CDR1 and CDR2: KGHSH and LQKENI. Trimming cost V 3 bases and J 4 bases, with 8 bases left between them. The CDR3 protein is CASSPGQADTQYF. CDR3 DNA: TGTGCCAGCTCACCCGGCCAGGCAGATACGCAGTATTTT.

V usage is TRBV4-1 and J usage is TRBJ2-2; 10 bases match TRBD2. This CDR3 comprises 18 residues. The germline gives CDR1 MGHRA, CDR2 YSYEKL. J lost 2 bases, V lost 1 base, and 7 bases had no gene match. The CDR3, as DNA: TGCGCCAGCAGCCAAGTGAGGGTAGCGGGGGGAAACACCGGGGAGCTGTTTTTT. Its translation: CASSQVRVAGGNTGELFF.

The chain carries TRBV5-8 and TRBJ2-1, with TRBD2 matching over 14 bases. The CDR3 loop spans 19 amino acids. Per the germline V gene, CDR1 is SGHTS and CDR2 is YDEGEE. With 2 bases clipped from V and 2 bases from J, the junction kept 9 bases outside the gene matches. The CDR3 is CASSFSGTSGSFPYNEQFF. The CDR3 DNA reads as TGTGCCAGCAGCTTCTCTGGGACTAGCGGGAGTTTCCCCTACAATGAGCAGTTCTTC.

This clone turned up a few times. V and J are TRBV28 and TRBJ1-2; perhaps TRBD1 as D (6 bases). This CDR3 spans 14 amino acids. Trimming stripped 2 bases from V and 6 bases from J, with 13 bases between. In germline, CDR1 is MDHEN, CDR2 SYDVKM. CDR3 region: CASSLGAGVHGYTF. As DNA, the CDR3 is TGTGCCAGCAGTTTAGGAGCAGGGGTCCATGGCTACACCTTC.

This clone was seen more than once but under ten times. This sequence joins TRBV5-1 and TRBJ2-7, with 14 bases lining up with TRBD2. The germline V gene encodes CDR1 SGHRS and CDR2 YFSETQ. V shed 4 bases, J shed 3 bases, and the junction held 6 bases outside the gene matches. The CDR3 is made up of 16 amino acids. CDR3 sequence (DNA): TGCGCCAGCAGCCAAAATGGACTAGCGGGGGGCTACGAGCAGTACTTC. Its translation is CASSQNGLAGGYEQYF.

This chain connects TRBV27 to TRBJ1-2; tentatively, D is TRBD1 (5 bases). The V and J ends lost 2 bases and 2 bases respectively, with 6 bases between them. Looked up from germline, CDR1 is MNHEY and CDR2 is SMNVEV (reference sequence). The CDR3 is made up of 13 amino acids. CDR3 DNA sequence: TGTGCCAGCAGTTTACGACAGAACTATGGCTACACCTTC. This encodes CASSLRQNYGYTF.

This clone appeared a few times. The chain combines TRBV5-4 with TRBJ1-1; 8 positions match TRBD1. The CDR3 is 17 residues long. Germline loops: CDR1 SGHNT, CDR2 YYREEE (reference sequence). V was pared by 0 bases and J by 2 bases, with 9 bases of the junction left unmatched. DNA for the CDR3: TGTGCCAGCAGCTTGGATTTGGGACAGGTCCTAAACACTGAAGCTTTCTTT. Its translation is CASSLDLGQVLNTEAFF.

V gene TRBV5-6 combines with J gene TRBJ2-2, with 11 bases matching TRBD2. With V trimmed by 4 bases and J by 3 bases, 5 bases remained unmatched. This CDR3 region has 16 residues. CDR1 SGHDT and CDR2 YYEEEE come from the germline V gene. This CDR3 is CASSRSGRGDTGELFF. CDR3 DNA sequence: TGTGCCAGCAGCCGTAGCGGGAGGGGAGACACCGGGGAGCTGTTTTTT.

The CDR3 here is CASSFEPNRHQYF. The CDR3 DNA sequence: TGTGCCAGCAGCTTTGAACCCAACAGGCATCAGTACTTC. The chain combines TRBV7-9 with TRBJ2-5; D might be TRBD1 (5 bases). The germline CDR1 and CDR2 sequences are SEHNR and FQNEAQ (reference sequence). The CDR3 sequence is 13 residues long. The V end was cut by 3 bases, the J end by 11 bases, with 16 bases between. The full variable domain, its missing parts supplied by reference TRBV7-9 and TRBJ2-5, is DTGVSQNPRHKITKRGQNVTFRCDPISEHNRLYWYRQTLGQGPEFLTYFQNEAQLEKSRLLSDRFSAERPKGSFSTLEIQRTEQGDSAMYLCASSFEPNRHQYFGPGTRLLVL.

This clone was detected a few times. The CDR3 coding sequence is TGTGCCAGTAGCATACTAGCGGGGGGGCGCAATGAGCAGTTCTTC. It is translated as CASSILAGGRNEQFF. The genes are TRBV19 and TRBJ2-1; the match to TRBD2 covers 13 bases. The CDR3 contains 15 residues. V shed 6 bases, J shed 6 bases, and the junction held 5 bases outside the gene matches. The germline CDR1 and CDR2 sequences are LNHDA and SQIVND (reference sequence). The whole variable domain, filled in from reference TRBV19 and TRBJ2-1, reads DGGITQSPKYLFRKEGQNVTLSCEQNLNHDAMYWYRQDPGQGLRLIYYSQIVNDFQKGDIAEGYSVSREKKESFPLTVTSAQKNPTAFYLCASSILAGGRNEQFFGPGTRLTVL.

This clone occurred a few times. CDR3 loop: CASSDNAGGSGYTF. CDR3 DNA: TGTGCCAGCAGCGATAATGCAGGGGGCTCTGGCTACACCTTC. The chain is built from TRBV9 and TRBJ1-2; TRBD1 matches 8 bases. CDR3 size: 14 residues. The V segment lost 3 bases and the J segment 7 bases; nucleotides outside the gene matches: 8. The germline V gene has CDR1 SGDLS and CDR2 YYNGEE.

The chain couples TRBV11-2 to TRBJ1-1; D gene uncertain. Germline CDR1 SGHAT, CDR2 FQNNGV. This CDR3 has 14 amino acids. V was shortened by 3 bases and J by 2 bases, with 10 bases between the two germline ends. The CDR3, as DNA: TGTGCCAGCAGCTTTTGGCCCCCCAACACTGAAGCTTTCTTT. It yields the protein CASSFWPPNTEAFF.

This chain links TRBV27 with TRBJ1-3; 7 bases are a match to TRBD1. The CDR3 has 17 amino acids. Germline values: CDR1 MNHEY, CDR2 SMNVEV (reference sequence). J was trimmed by 5 bases and V by 5 bases; bases with no gene match: 15. The CDR3 region has the DNA TGTGCCAGCAGTCTGGTGGGGACAGAGACTCTTCGAAACACCATATATTTT. Amino acid sequence: CASSLVGTETLRNTIYF.

The chain uses TRBV28 and TRBJ2-5; the match to TRBD1 covers 11 bases. The length of the CDR3 is 15 residues. V lost 10 bases, J lost 2 bases, and 9 bases stayed unmatched. CDR1 MDHEN and CDR2 SYDVKM come from the germline V gene. CDR3 DNA sequence: TGTGCCACCTTACCTGGGGACAGGGGGCAAGAGACCCAGTACTTC. Its protein product is CATLPGDRGQETQYF.

This clone was detected a few times. This chain joins TRBV7-2 and TRBJ2-1; D perhaps matches TRBD1 (5 bases). V was cut by 5 bases and J by 8 bases, with 13 bases left in between. CDR1 SGHTA and CDR2 FQGNSA come from the germline V gene. This CDR3 is built from 13 residues. The CDR3 reads CASSLSREDEQFF. The DNA for the CDR3 is TGTGCCAGCAGCCTGTCCAGGGAAGATGAGCAGTTCTTC.

This clone was detected only a few times. The V gene is TRBV27, the J gene TRBJ2-3, with D unresolved. Germline V gene data show CDR1 as MNHEY and CDR2 as SMNVEV (reference sequence). This CDR3 comprises 13 residues. Trimming stripped 6 bases from V and 6 bases from J, with 13 bases between. The CDR3 coding sequence is TGTGCCAGCAGACTCGGTAGTAGCGATACGCAGTATTTT. Amino acids: CASRLGSSDTQYF.

This clone was counted between two and nine times. This CDR3 is also generated by other DNA sequences in the sample. The V call is TRBV6-5, the J call TRBJ1-4; maybe TRBD1 (5 bases). V was clipped by 6 bases and J by 7 bases, with 21 bases between them. CDR3 length: 16 amino acids. In germline, CDR1 is MNHEY, CDR2 SVGAGI. CDR3 residues: CASSYHTGLTGEKLFF. For the CDR3, the DNA is TGTGCCAGCAGCTACCACACAGGTCTCACCGGTGAAAAACTGTTTTTT.

This clone was counted between two and nine times. This rearrangement joins TRBV6-5 to TRBJ2-7; 8 bases agree with TRBD2. The CDR3 covers 15 residues. With 8 bases clipped from V and 2 bases from J, the junction kept 11 bases outside the gene matches. CDR1 and CDR2 from the germline V gene are MNHEY and SVGAGI. The DNA of the CDR3 is TGTGCCAGCGCCCCCTCCGGGAGGGCCCCCTACGAGCAGTACTTC. It codes for CASAPSGRAPYEQYF.

The DNA for the CDR3 is TGTGCCAGCAGTTTTGTTGGCAGGGCAACTGAAGCTTTCTTT. As protein: CASSFVGRATEAFF. This rearrangement joins TRBV28 to TRBJ1-1; a weak D match, TRBD1 (5 bases). Trimming took 3 bases from V and 5 from J, leaving 13 bases between them. This CDR3 contains 14 residues. Germline CDR1 is MDHEN and CDR2 is SYDVKM.